Listed here is a single TCR beta chain. These data originate in a study of blood T cell repertoires in COVID-19. Here immunoSEQ multiplex PCR was the method, and the copy in TCRdb shows in-frame clones only, minus some. The sample contains roughly 64,000 clones, approximately 90% of which appear only once. This CDR3 is 15 amino acids long. Germline CDR1 is SGHAT and CDR2 is FQNNGV. Losses at the gene ends were 5 bases for V and 6 bases for J; bases not matched to a gene: 9. The chain has TRBV11-2 and TRBJ2-5; 10 nucleotides align to TRBD1. The specimen sequenced was peripheral blood. The clonotype originates from a man aged 45-60 years with active COVID-19. CDR3 nucleotides: TGTGCCAGCAGCGTATCCGGGACAGGGGAGCAGACCCAGTACTTC. Translation gives CASSVSGTGEQTQYF.